This T cell receptor (beta chain) stems from a study of blood T cells in healthy people across ages (dated by TCRdb to about 2015). Regarding the complete study: Template switching captured roughly one uniquely barcoded TCR beta cDNA molecule per two T cells in model experiments. To track age-related changes in TCR beta repertoire diversity, the study relied on deep sequencing normalized with unique cDNA molecular identifiers. The donors were divided into four age groups: young (average roughly 15 years), middle-aged (about 41), aged (62) and long-lived (82). To avoid experimental bias, donors of different ages were spread randomly across the sequencing lanes. The study analyzed two additional independent replicas of 1 million unique cDNA reads from the same blood draw for two donors, one aged 18 to 30 and one aged 80 or older.

Libraries were constructed by 5' RACE. Sequencing was performed on an Illumina HiSeq 2500. A second roughly 7 to 12 cycle PCR used a sample-barcoded 5' primer and a J-beta primer mix. A unique molecular identifier was introduced onto each TCR beta cDNA molecule by a template-switch 5' adaptor carrying 12 random nucleotides. Each sample yielded at least 3 million CDR3-containing paired-end reads. First-strand cDNA was synthesized from all RNA with the Mint cDNA synthesis kit, primed by a TRBC-specific oligonucleotide. After uracil-DNA glycosylase treatment, a first 18-cycle PCR used universal primers M1SS and BC2_uni_R on all cDNA. The original pipeline was this. Each sample was normalized by randomly selecting 1 million high-quality reads, each carrying a distinct molecular identifier. Reads sharing molecular identifiers were discarded rather than binned into consensus sequences. MiTCR, with a Q25 quality threshold and the strictest error-elimination algorithm, was used for CDR3 identification, clonotype clustering and error correction. A nonparametric unseen species model with Euler transformation was used to estimate a lower bound on total TCR beta diversity. Starting from the raw public reads, TCRdb applied fastp trimming at Q25, assembled clones with MiXCR and retained in-frame beta chains. For every CDR3 protein sequence, its rows merge into one entry that carries the most common genes and DNA. The V and J calls and clone size come from TCRdb's table, not from the authors' own analysis. The sample table holds 890,000 or so distinct CDR3 sequences, of which around 62% were seen once. Together, the top ten hold 28% of the sample.

CDR1 and CDR2 are drawn from the germline V gene: LGHNA, YSLEER. V is clipped by 2 bases and J by 6 bases, and the sequence between their germline boundaries is 11 bases long. The CDR3, from cysteine to phenylalanine, totals 13 residues. The kept DNA is CDR3 alone, 39 bases in frame from the first base. General study outcomes and caveats: Compared with the aged group, the long-lived group had more naive CD4+ T cells, fewer expanded clones and increased TCR diversity, suggesting age selection. Estimates of total diversity based on one million sequenced T cells were considered lower bounds and underestimates. As age increased, observed TCR beta diversity per million T cells dropped in a roughly linear way, and a significant reduction was already evident by age about 36. The percentage of naive T cells measured by flow cytometry correlated strongly with observed TCR beta diversity. The CMV infection status of donors was not known, potentially confounding age-related changes in expanded clonotypes. Conclusive comparison of naive and antigen-experienced compartments was prevented by the profiling of bulk unsorted PBMCs.

The approximately 39 donors, aged about 6 to 90 years, were systemically healthy Caucasian individuals from Russia. Ten milliliters of peripheral blood were collected from each donor into EDTA-treated Vacutainer tubes. Ficoll-Paque density-gradient centrifugation was used to isolate PBMCs, with at least 6.5 million per sample. Total RNA, at least 5 micrograms per sample, was extracted from PBMCs with Trizol reagent. For every donor, an aliquot of PBMCs went through flow cytometry to measure the percentages of naive CD45RAhigh/CD27high T cells. For this clonotype: It lacks a known antigen. The record has no base qualities; no much larger clone is one base away.

Sequencing used blood. The chain is assembled from TRBV4-3 and TRBJ2-7; the D segment is perhaps TRBD1 or TRBD2, each sharing 5 matched bases. This TCR was recovered from a man aged 25-45 years in good health. The nucleotides are TGCGCCAGCAGCCAAAATACCGGGGCCGAGCAGTACTTC. This gives the protein CASSQNTGAEQYF.